The 24 T cell receptor beta chains below were found in one sample sequenced in a study of T cells after yellow fever vaccination. TCRdb analysed the 5' RACE reads with MiXCR anew, one entry per CDR3 protein. The repertoire holds 300,000 to 350,000 distinct CDR3 sequences, approximately 3.9% seen once, with 20% to 25% in the top ten. Material: PBMCs, obtained 5 days after the yellow fever booster vaccination. These receptors were obtained from a man younger than 35 who received the YFV17D yellow fever vaccine.

This clonotype was seen a handful of times. The junction departs from the called germline gene at one end, perhaps through a read error. The gene calls are TRBV6-2 or TRBV6-3 and TRBJ2-1; D might be TRBD1 or TRBD2, each matching 5 bases. The CDR3 runs to 14 residues. Germline values: CDR1 MNHEY, CDR2 SVGEGT. The CDR3 loop is CASSFLYPGTALVF. In DNA, the CDR3 is TGTGCCAGCAGTTTCCTATATCCCGGGACGGCACTGGTCTTC.

This clonotype was observed a few times. This rearrangement joins TRBV4-1 to TRBJ2-3; 9 bases are a match to TRBD2. Germline assignment: CDR1 MGHRA and CDR2 YSYEKL. The length of the CDR3 is 15 residues. Trimming cost V 5 bases and J 3 bases; bases outside gene matches: 6. CDR3 residues: CASSMGLAATDTQYF. The CDR3, as DNA: TGCGCCAGCAGCATGGGACTAGCTGCGACAGATACGCAGTATTTT.

This clonotype was observed at least ten times. The V gene is TRBV4-1, the J gene TRBJ2-7; the D is unclear. Germline CDR1 reads MGHRA; CDR2 reads YSYEKL. V was pared by 0 bases and J by 7 bases, with 16 bases between. The CDR3 loop spans 15 amino acids. The CDR3 DNA reads TGCGCCAGCAGCCAAGAACCGGCCCGCGGCGGTGAGCAGTACTTC. Encoded protein: CASSQEPARGGEQYF.

A few counts support this clonotype. The CDR3 DNA sequence: TGTGCCAGCCTGTTAGTTCTTCTCTATGGCTACACCTTC. Protein sequence: CASLLVLLYGYTF. The chain employs TRBV6-5 and TRBJ1-2, with D unclear. Per the germline V gene, CDR1 is MNHEY and CDR2 is SVGAGI. Trimming took off 8 bases at V and 4 bases at J, with 14 bases between the two ends. This CDR3 spans 13 amino acids.

J is TRBJ1-5 and V is TRBV5-1; D uncertain. The CDR3 is 16 residues long. Germline loops: CDR1 SGHRS, CDR2 YFSETQ. Trimming removed 0 bases at V and 2 bases at J, with 12 bases between. In DNA, the CDR3 is TGCGCCAGCAGCTTGGCCCCTGGTTACGGCAATCAGCCCCAGCATTTT. Its translation is CASSLAPGYGNQPQHF. Filled out from reference TRBV5-1 and TRBJ1-5, the complete variable domain reads KAGVTQTPRYLIKTRGQQVTLSCSPISGHRSVSWYQQTPGQGLQFLFEYFSETQRNKGNFPGRFSGRQFSNSRSEMNVSTLELGDSALYLCASSLAPGYGNQPQHFGDGTRLSIL.

This clonotype was seen ten or more times. The chain uses TRBV29-1 and TRBJ1-2, with a tentative D call TRBD1 (5 bases). Germline V gene sequence: CDR1 SQVTM, CDR2 ANQGSEA. The length of the CDR3 is 13 residues. Trimming took off 4 bases at V and 8 bases at J, with 17 bases between the two ends. In DNA, the CDR3 is TGCAGCGTTGGGCGCAGGGCCGCGGAAGGCTACACCTTC. Protein product: CSVGRRAAEGYTF.

This clonotype was seen at least ten times. The chain links TRBV18 to TRBJ2-7, with 8 bases fitting TRBD1. The CDR3 runs 12 residues. Trimming took 2 bases from V and 6 from J; bases not matched to a gene: 0. CDR1 and CDR2 from the germline V gene are KGHSH and LQKENI. This CDR3 is CASSPDRGEQYV. The DNA for the CDR3 is TGTGCCAGCTCACCAGACAGGGGCGAGCAGTACGTC.

This chain uses TRBV24-1 with TRBJ1-2; D gene unclear. The CDR3 length is 12 residues. Trimming cost V 5 bases and J 6 bases, with 9 bases left between them. CDR1 and CDR2 (germline): KGHDR, SFDVKD. The CDR3 sequence is CATSVGKDGYTF. DNA for the CDR3: TGTGCCACCAGTGTAGGAAAAGATGGCTACACCTTC.

There are many counts of this clonotype. The genes are TRBV30 and TRBJ1-4, with D perhaps matching TRBD1 (5 bases). Trimming took 5 bases from V and 6 from J, leaving 13 bases between them. The V gene's germline CDR1 is GTSNPN and CDR2 SVGIG (reference sequence). The CDR3 consists of 13 residues. The CDR3 here is CAWGGTSDEKLFF. The CDR3 DNA follows: TGTGCCTGGGGAGGGACCTCGGATGAAAAACTGTTTTTT. The complete variable domain, with remaining parts taken from reference TRBV30 and TRBJ1-4, reads SQTIHQWPATLVQPVGSPLSLECTVEGTSNPNLYWYRQAAGRGLQLLFYSVGIGQISSEVPQNLSASRPQDRQFILSSKKLLLSDSGFYLCAWGGTSDEKLFFGSGTQLSVL.

A few counts support this clonotype. The chain is built from TRBV18 and TRBJ2-2; a possible D gene is TRBD1 (5 bases). CDR3 length equals 13 residues. Germline loops: CDR1 KGHSH, CDR2 LQKENI. V was cut by 4 bases and J by 6 bases, with 9 bases left in between. The CDR3 protein is CASSLRQPGELFF. The DNA of the CDR3 is TGTGCCAGCTCACTCCGACAGCCCGGGGAGCTGTTTTTT.

This clonotype was counted only a few times. The rearrangement joins TRBV10-3 to TRBJ2-2; tentative D call: TRBD2 (5 bases). CDR3 length: 15 residues. V was pared by 0 bases and J by 1 base, with 6 bases between. CDR1 is ENHRY, CDR2 SYGVKD, per germline. CDR3 protein: CAISESAGNTGELFF. CDR3 sequence (DNA): TGTGCCATCAGTGAGTCCGCGGGGAACACCGGGGAGCTGTTTTTT.

This chain connects TRBV20-1 to TRBJ2-1; 9 bases are shared with TRBD2. This CDR3 spans 14 amino acids. With 6 bases clipped from V and 7 bases from J, the junction kept 10 bases outside the gene matches. Germline-derived CDR1 and CDR2 are DFQATT and SNEGSKA (reference sequence). The chain's CDR3 is CSALVLAGSNEQFF. The CDR3 DNA is TGCAGTGCCCTAGTGCTAGCGGGGTCTAATGAGCAGTTCTTC.

There are many counts of this clonotype. V usage is TRBV5-5 and J usage is TRBJ2-7, with D possibly TRBD2 on 5 matching bases. Germline values: CDR1 SGHKS, CDR2 YYEKEE (reference sequence). V was clipped by 0 bases and J by 9 bases, with 13 bases between them. This CDR3 is built from 13 residues. CDR3 coding DNA: TGTGCCAGCAGCTTGGAACCCGGGATGCGGCAGTACGTC. The encoded protein is CASSLEPGMRQYV.

This clonotype showed up many times. This chain connects TRBV12-3 or TRBV12-4 to TRBJ1-5, with 8 positions matching TRBD1. The trim removed 7 bases at V and 4 bases at J, leaving 9 bases unmatched. This CDR3 has 15 residues. CDR3: CASKGGRQGNQPQHF. As DNA, the CDR3 is TGTGCCAGCAAGGGGGGAAGACAGGGGAATCAGCCCCAGCATTTT.

In this sample, this clonotype turned up a few times. The chain joins TRBV5-1 to TRBJ1-2; the D is unclear. This CDR3 region has 14 residues. Germline CDR1 and CDR2: SGHRS and YFSETQ. V shed 0 bases and J shed 8 bases, with 14 bases lying between them. CDR3 region: CASSLDTPQRGYTF. The DNA of the CDR3 is TGCGCCAGCAGCTTGGACACCCCTCAACGGGGCTACACCTTC.

CDR3 sequence (DNA): TGCGCCAGCAGCCAAGAGGGACAGGGGGTTCTTTCTGGAAACACCATATATTTT. This sequence encodes CASSQEGQGVLSGNTIYF. The chain combines TRBV4-3 with TRBJ1-3; 11 bases align to TRBD1. Germline V gives CDR1 LGHNA, CDR2 YSLEER. The CDR3 is made up of 18 amino acids. V was clipped by 0 bases and J by 1 base; unmatched bases: 5.

This chain joins TRBV7-9 and TRBJ1-2, with D possibly being TRBD1 (5 bases). Trimming removed 5 bases at V and 0 bases at J, with 19 bases between. The CDR3 is 17 residues long. Per the germline V gene, CDR1 is SEHNR and CDR2 is FQNEAQ (reference sequence). CDR3 in DNA: TGTGCCAGCAGCCCCTATTCGGGACTTAGTACTAACTATGGCTACACCTTC. This gives the protein CASSPYSGLSTNYGYTF.

This clonotype was detected a few times. The chain combines TRBV28 with TRBJ1-2, with TRBD1 matching 10 bases. This CDR3 comprises 15 residues. With V trimmed by 4 bases and J by 4 bases, 6 bases remained unmatched. Germline CDR1 is MDHEN and CDR2 is SYDVKM. Here the CDR3 reads CASSSGTGAIYGYTF. The CDR3 DNA follows: TGTGCCAGCAGTTCCGGGACAGGGGCGATCTATGGCTACACCTTC.

In its sample, this clonotype was seen many times. V gene TRBV27 combines with J gene TRBJ2-7; D is undetermined. This CDR3 spans 13 amino acids. Trimming took 3 bases from V and 4 from J, leaving 10 bases between them. The germline gives CDR1 MNHEY, CDR2 SMNVEV (reference sequence). CDR3 loop: CASSLRRTYEQYF. DNA for the CDR3: TGTGCCAGCAGTTTGAGACGGACGTACGAGCAGTACTTC.

This clonotype was seen ten or more times. The genes are TRBV11-2 and TRBJ2-5; D is unresolved. V lost 5 bases and J lost 5, with 12 bases in between. This CDR3 is 13 amino acids long. In germline, CDR1 is SGHAT, CDR2 FQNNGV. CDR3 protein: CASSRATVETQYF. CDR3 DNA sequence: TGTGCCAGCAGCCGAGCAACCGTTGAGACCCAGTACTTC.

This clonotype occurred a few times. The rearrangement uses TRBV7-2 and TRBJ2-5; D uncertain. Trimming pared 5 bases from V and 1 base from J, leaving 14 bases between. CDR1 is SGHTA, CDR2 FQGNSA, per germline. This CDR3 has 15 residues. The CDR3 DNA is TGTGCCAGCAGCCCCGTGGCCAGATCCCAAGAGACCCAGTACTTC. It encodes CASSPVARSQETQYF.

This clonotype was seen repeatedly, ten times or more. This chain uses TRBV6-5 with TRBJ2-1; tentative D call: TRBD2 (6 bases). V gave up 2 bases and J gave up 7 bases, with 21 bases separating them. This CDR3 is built from 17 residues. The germline V gene has CDR1 MNHEY and CDR2 SVGAGI. The CDR3 protein is CASSYLTSGLTRNEQFF. CDR3 sequence (DNA): TGTGCCAGCAGTTACCTTACTTCGGGACTGACACGGAATGAGCAGTTCTTC.

This clonotype was detected only a few times. The chain uses TRBV5-1 and TRBJ1-1; TRBD1 agrees at 12 bases. Germline values: CDR1 SGHRS, CDR2 YFSETQ. V was clipped by 4 bases and J by 4 bases; unmatched bases: 5. This CDR3 contains 15 residues. CDR3: CASSDGTGGGTEAFF. The CDR3 DNA follows: TGCGCCAGCAGCGACGGGACAGGGGGCGGCACTGAAGCTTTCTTT.

This clonotype turned up a few times. The chain has TRBV4-1 and TRBJ2-2, with D hard to call. CDR1 and CDR2 from the germline V gene are MGHRA and YSYEKL. The germline V and J ends were trimmed by 7 bases and 0 bases, with 15 bases remaining between them. This CDR3 has 16 amino acids. The CDR3 sequence: CASTPYGRANTGELFF. The CDR3 bases are TGCGCCAGCACTCCCTACGGAAGGGCGAACACCGGGGAGCTGTTTTTT.